This T cell receptor (beta chain) was captured by sequencing in a study of OX40 agonist ivuxolimab in advanced cancers. Overall study context: Patients were given ivuxolimab, an antibody that agonizes OX40 (CD134). Melanoma, hepatocellular carcinoma, head and neck or renal cell cancer occurred in dose-escalation patients. A male proportion of 82.7% was recorded, with mean age roughly 60 years and range about 20 to 79.

TCRdb's copy holds only in-frame clones and misses some; the assay was immunoSEQ multiplex PCR. The repertoire holds more than 55,000 clones, about 90% seen once, with 11% to 15% in the top ten. The CDR3 extends over 10 amino acids. Germline CDR1 and CDR2: SQVTM and ANQGSEA. The specimen was CD4+ or CD8+ T cells sorted from blood, collected in a trial of the OX40 agonist ivuxolimab. The chain couples TRBV29-1 to TRBJ2-3, with D hard to call. The receptor comes from an adult with an advanced solid tumor such as melanoma, head and neck, liver or kidney cancer. CDR3 nucleotides: TGCCTCGCGGGCACAGATACGCAGTATTTT. Protein: CLAGTDTQYF.